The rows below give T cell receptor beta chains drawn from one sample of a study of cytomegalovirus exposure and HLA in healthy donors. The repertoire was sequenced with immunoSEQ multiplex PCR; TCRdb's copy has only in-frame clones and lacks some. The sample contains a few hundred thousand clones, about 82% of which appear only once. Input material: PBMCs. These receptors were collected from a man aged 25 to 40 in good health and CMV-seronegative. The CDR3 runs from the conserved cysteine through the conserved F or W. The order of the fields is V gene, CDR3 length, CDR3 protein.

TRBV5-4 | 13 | CASSLVSSYEQYF
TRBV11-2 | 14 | CASSLGAGSNTIYF
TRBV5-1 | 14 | CASSLASQKNIQYF
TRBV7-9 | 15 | CASSSRLTGNTEAFF
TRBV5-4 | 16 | CASSLAGGQGTDTQYF
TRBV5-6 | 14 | CASSLTPSTDTQYF
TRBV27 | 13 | CASGIMGANIQYF
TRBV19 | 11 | CASSNNSVLTF
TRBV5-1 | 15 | CASSPHRGVAGELFF
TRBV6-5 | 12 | CASRTSSYEQYF
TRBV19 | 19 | CASSIASGGAGSGASVLTF
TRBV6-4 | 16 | CASSENSGGFGNEQFF
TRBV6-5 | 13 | CASSWTGGEGYTF
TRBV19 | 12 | CASTSYNSPLHF
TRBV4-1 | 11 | CASSQDGIAFF
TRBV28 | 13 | CASSFLPGNGYTF
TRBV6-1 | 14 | CASSEVGGGYGYTF
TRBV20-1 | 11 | CSASHRAQQYF
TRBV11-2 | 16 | CASRSKPGGPNEKLFF
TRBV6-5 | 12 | CATGTGNEKLFF
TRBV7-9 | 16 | CASSSDSSRDYNEQFF
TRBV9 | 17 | CASSFRTGGEGTDTQYF
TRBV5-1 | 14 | CASSRGQGSAEQYF
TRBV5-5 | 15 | CASSLGPGTGFEAFF
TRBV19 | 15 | CASSNRQGGERPQHF
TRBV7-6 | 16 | CASSPLTGWRNSPLHF
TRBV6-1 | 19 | CASSERPSGGARRYNEQFF
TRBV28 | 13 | CASRGISTDTQYF
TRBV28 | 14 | CASSRQGGWFEQYF
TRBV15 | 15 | CATSREGQSIYGYTF
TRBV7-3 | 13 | CASSQAAGGTQYF
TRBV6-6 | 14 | CASRVFQGTDTQYF
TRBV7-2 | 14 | CASSPGTGTYEQYF
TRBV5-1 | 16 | CASSSTTGPVTGELFF
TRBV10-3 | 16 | CAISRTVKDITYEQYF
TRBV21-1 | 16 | CASTGTPQTSSYEQYF
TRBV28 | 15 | CASRLGGGGPIEAFF
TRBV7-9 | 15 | CASSLGGGGQETQYF
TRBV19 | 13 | CATQRRVREKLFF
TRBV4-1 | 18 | CASSQEGGRGRPGETQYF
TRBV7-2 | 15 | CASSSSGGATDTQYF
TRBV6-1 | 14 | CATLVGGKGQPQHF
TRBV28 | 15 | CASSFWGVMPYEQYF
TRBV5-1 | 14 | CASSETGSSYEQYF